This T cell receptor beta chain is from a study of spatial heterogeneity in lung cancer. Across the study: Detected sequences consistently included more beta-chain ones than alpha-chain ones.

Described time point: sample taken at primary tumor resection. The donor group consisted of roughly 70 patients who had untreated, early-stage non-small cell lung cancer. Whole RNA, isolated from tumor, nontumor lung or frozen PBMC, was sequenced without prior sorting. This clonotype was picked up many times. Its specificity is unknown. Using its own MiXCR run on the 5' RACE reads, TCRdb lists one record per CDR3 protein. Of tens of thousands of distinct CDR3 sequences detected, over 6.5% appear once; the ten largest clones hold around 42%. Germline values: CDR1 SQVTM, CDR2 ANQGSEA. V lost 5 bases to trimming and J lost 6 bases, with 16 bases between them. This CDR3 spans 13 amino acids. Overall study results and limits: Ubiquitous expanded tumor TCRs were observed in blood more at resection than follow-up.

Sequenced material: PBMCs, taken at surgery. The origin of this receptor is a female donor with early-stage non-small cell lung cancer. The rearrangement joins TRBV29-1 to TRBJ1-2; weak D call: TRBD1 (5 bases). The CDR3 loop reads CSVRAGLGDGYTF. Written as DNA, the CDR3 is TGCAGCGTTCGGGCAGGGCTAGGGGATGGCTACACCTTC.